The 28 T cell receptor beta chains below come from one sample, sequenced in a study of blood T cell repertoires in COVID-19. Libraries were prepared by immunoSEQ multiplex PCR; TCRdb keeps only in-frame clonotypes and omits some of them. The sample has roughly 100,000 clones, about 75% seen once; the top ten hold approximately 20%. The sample taken for sequencing was peripheral blood. The origin of the receptors is a woman in her sixties or seventies with acute or convalescent COVID-19.

The rearrangement links TRBV6-6 to TRBJ2-3, with 15 bases that match TRBD2. In germline, CDR1 is MNHNY, CDR2 SVGAGI (reference sequence). The CDR3 has 16 amino acids. V lost 5 bases and J lost 8; bases outside the gene matches: 8. In nucleotides, the CDR3 is TGTGCCAGCAGTGACTGGACTAGCGGGGGGGCCGGTACGCAGTATTTT. It encodes CASSDWTSGGAGTQYF.

In its sample, this clone was seen a few times. V gene TRBV15 combines with J gene TRBJ1-5; a weak D match, TRBD1 (5 bases). The germline V gene encodes CDR1 LNHNV and CDR2 YYDKDF (reference sequence). V dropped 0 bases and J dropped 6 bases, with 6 bases sitting between them. This CDR3 is built from 13 residues. The CDR3 here is CATSREGGQPQHF. The CDR3 DNA is TGTGCCACCAGCAGAGAGGGGGGTCAGCCCCAGCATTTT.

This chain links TRBV18 with TRBJ1-1, with D unclear. This CDR3 region has 14 residues. The germline V and J ends were trimmed by 3 bases and 4 bases, with 12 bases remaining between them. Germline V gives CDR1 KGHSH, CDR2 LQKENI. The CDR3 sequence is CASSPRRDATEAFF. Here the CDR3 DNA reads TGTGCCAGCTCACCCCGGAGAGATGCCACTGAAGCTTTCTTT.

The V call is TRBV5-1, the J call TRBJ2-1; the match to TRBD2 covers 9 bases. CDR1 and CDR2 (germline): SGHRS, YFSETQ. V lost 10 bases, J lost 4 bases, and 15 bases stayed unmatched. The CDR3 consists of 16 residues. The CDR3 loop is CASKIEWTSDYNEQFF. The CDR3 region has the DNA TGCGCCTCGAAGATAGAATGGACTAGCGATTACAATGAGCAGTTCTTC. The full variable domain, rest sourced from reference TRBV5-1 and TRBJ2-1, is KAGVTQTPRYLIKTRGQQVTLSCSPISGHRSVSWYQQTPGQGLQFLFEYFSETQRNKGNFPGRFSGRQFSNSRSEMNVSTLELGDSALYLCASKIEWTSDYNEQFFGPGTRLTVL.

The CDR3 sequence: CASSLDRASGNTIYF. The CDR3 bases are TGTGCCAGCAGCCTAGACAGGGCTTCGGGAAACACCATATATTTT. V usage is TRBV5-6 and J usage is TRBJ1-3, with 7 bases that match TRBD1. Trimming took 4 bases from V and 4 from J; bases not matched to a gene: 8. Per germline, CDR1 SGHDT and CDR2 YYEEEE. The CDR3 sequence is 15 residues long.

V and J are TRBV6-5 and TRBJ1-1; D gene uncertain. In germline, CDR1 is MNHEY, CDR2 SVGAGI. This CDR3 comprises 13 residues. V was clipped by 9 bases and J by 7 bases, with 18 bases between them. CDR3: CASTQPGNVEAFF. Here the CDR3 DNA reads TGTGCCAGTACTCAGCCGGGGAATGTTGAAGCTTTCTTT.

The genes are TRBV7-2 and TRBJ2-1, with 11 nucleotides matching TRBD2. The germline gives CDR1 SGHTA, CDR2 FQGNSA. This CDR3 contains 15 residues. The V and J ends lost 5 bases and 8 bases, in that order; junction bases with no gene match: 8. CDR3 residues: CASSHLAGGIHEQFF. The CDR3 coding sequence is TGTGCCAGCAGCCACCTAGCGGGGGGAATACATGAGCAGTTCTTC.

This clone was picked up one time. The same CDR3 arises from other DNA sequences in this sample as well. V gene TRBV6-5 combines with J gene TRBJ1-5, with D tentatively TRBD1 (5 bases). This CDR3 comprises 14 residues. Germline-derived CDR1 and CDR2 are MNHEY and SVGAGI. V was clipped by 2 bases and J by 0 bases, with 5 bases between them. CDR3 protein: CASSYRGSNQPQHF. The CDR3 bases are TGTGCCAGCAGTTACAGGGGTAGCAATCAGCCCCAGCATTTT.

V is TRBV5-1 and J is TRBJ1-5, with D possibly TRBD1 on 5 matching bases. This CDR3 has 13 residues. Per the germline V gene, CDR1 is SGHRS and CDR2 is YFSETQ. V was cut by 0 bases and J by 6 bases, with 7 bases left in between. CDR3 DNA: TGCGCCAGCAGCTTGGACGGGGGTCAGCCCCAGCATTTT. Protein product: CASSLDGGQPQHF.

The chain combines TRBV11-2 with TRBJ1-2; 7 nucleotides match TRBD1. With V trimmed by 1 base and J by 4 bases, 6 bases remained unmatched. The CDR3 sequence is 15 residues long. The germline gives CDR1 SGHAT, CDR2 FQNNGV. The CDR3 spells CASSLGQGFGYGYTF. CDR3 coding DNA: TGTGCCAGCAGCTTAGGACAGGGCTTCGGCTATGGCTACACCTTC.

This clone was picked up one time. The same CDR3 also results from other DNA sequences found in this sample. The gene calls are TRBV27 and TRBJ1-3; maybe TRBD1 (5 bases). The CDR3 runs to 19 residues. The germline gives CDR1 MNHEY, CDR2 SMNVEV (reference sequence). The V end was cut by 0 bases, the J end by 3 bases, with 21 bases between. The CDR3 sequence: CASSLSYPGTWGIGNTIYF. The DNA of the CDR3 is TGTGCCAGCAGTTTATCATATCCAGGAACTTGGGGCATTGGAAACACCATATATTTT.

The J gene is TRBJ2-2, the V gene TRBV12-5; 7 nucleotides align to TRBD1. The CDR3 extends over 15 amino acids. CDR1 LGHNT and CDR2 FRNRAP come from the germline V gene. Trimming removed 3 bases from V and 6 bases from J; junction bases left unmatched: 7. In DNA form, the CDR3 reads TGTGCTAGTGGTTTAGGGGGCACTGGGGCCGGGGAGCTGTTTTTT. It is translated as CASGLGGTGAGELFF.

CDR3 nucleotides: TGCGCCAGCAGCCCAAGCGGTAGCGGTTTCACCGGGGAGCTGTTTTTT. Amino acids: CASSPSGSGFTGELFF. This chain joins TRBV4-3 and TRBJ2-2; D is possibly TRBD2 (6 bases). CDR1 is LGHNA, CDR2 YSLEER, per germline. Deletions cut 4 bases from V and 4 bases from J, with 16 bases between. This CDR3 region has 16 residues.

This chain links TRBV6-5 with TRBJ1-5; TRBD1 is a possible D gene (5 bases). This CDR3 spans 14 amino acids. Looked up from germline, CDR1 is MNHEY and CDR2 is SVGAGI. Trimming left V 5 bases short and J 3 bases short, with 11 bases between. The CDR3 here is CASSTGGDNQPQHF. The CDR3 nucleotides read TGTGCCAGCAGTACGGGGGGGGACAATCAGCCCCAGCATTTT.

This clone came up a few times. The chain employs TRBV6-5 and TRBJ1-6; D is perhaps TRBD1 (5 bases). V gave up 6 bases and J gave up 7 bases, with 10 bases separating them. Germline V gene sequence: CDR1 MNHEY, CDR2 SVGAGI. The CDR3 is 13 residues long. DNA of the CDR3: TGTGCCAGCAGCGGGGGGAACAATTCACCCCTCCACTTT. Translating it yields CASSGGNNSPLHF.

V is TRBV27 and J is TRBJ2-3, with a weak D call TRBD1 (6 bases). Germline CDR1 MNHEY, CDR2 SMNVEV (reference sequence). V lost 2 bases and J lost 1, with 19 bases in between. This CDR3 contains 18 residues. This chain's CDR3 is CASSLMGADTYRTDTQYF. In DNA, the CDR3 is TGTGCCAGCAGTTTAATGGGGGCCGATACCTACCGCACAGATACGCAGTATTTT.

V gene TRBV12-5 combines with J gene TRBJ1-1, with TRBD1 matching 7 bases. CDR1 is LGHNT, CDR2 FRNRAP, per germline. The CDR3 has 13 residues. The ends lost 5 bases at V and 6 bases at J; junction bases unmatched: 6. CDR3 in DNA: TGTGCTAGTGGTACCCACAGGGGCGCTGAAGCTTTCTTT. This gives the protein CASGTHRGAEAFF.

The chain combines TRBV7-2 with TRBJ2-7; TRBD2 matches at 9 bases. J lost 4 bases, V lost 1 base, and 8 bases had no gene match. The V gene's germline CDR1 is SGHTA and CDR2 FQGNSA. CDR3 size: 16 residues. The CDR3 DNA sequence: TGTGCCAGCAGCTTAGGCCTAGCGGGGAAACCATACGAGCAGTACTTC. It encodes CASSLGLAGKPYEQYF.

The chain recombines TRBV10-3 with TRBJ2-7, with D perhaps matching TRBD1 (5 bases). Trimming pared 4 bases from V and 1 base from J, leaving 5 bases between. The germline gives CDR1 ENHRY, CDR2 SYGVKD. CDR3 size: 12 residues. CDR3 nucleotides: TGTGCCATCAGTGGACAGTCCTACGAGCAGTACTTC. This translates into CAISGQSYEQYF.

V is TRBV18 and J is TRBJ1-1; 7 positions match TRBD1. J was trimmed by 3 bases and V by 3 bases; bases with no gene match: 4. The germline gives CDR1 KGHSH, CDR2 LQKENI. This CDR3 region has 14 residues. CDR3 sequence: CASSPQGVDTEAFF. The CDR3, as DNA: TGTGCCAGCTCACCCCAGGGGGTGGACACTGAAGCTTTCTTT.

The chain combines TRBV2 with TRBJ2-3; D uncertain. Germline V gene sequence: CDR1 SNHLY, CDR2 FYNNEI. V lost 6 bases to trimming and J lost 6 bases, with 22 bases between them. There are 16 residues in the CDR3. The CDR3 nucleotides read TGTGCCAGCAGCTACAGCATTGTTATTCTGGTGGATACGCAGTATTTT. Translating it yields CASSYSIVILVDTQYF.

The chain is built from TRBV5-1 and TRBJ2-6; 9 bases map to TRBD1. The germline gives CDR1 SGHRS, CDR2 YFSETQ. The CDR3 runs 15 residues. After removal of 7 bases from V and 0 bases from J, the junction contained 2 bases not matched to a gene. The CDR3 protein is CASRTGDSGANVLTF. The CDR3 bases are TGCGCCAGCCGGACAGGGGACTCTGGGGCCAACGTCCTGACTTTC.

Only a few counts were recorded for this clone. The V gene is TRBV6-5, the J gene TRBJ1-1; perhaps TRBD1 as D (5 bases). The V and J ends lost 7 bases and 1 base respectively, with 16 bases between them. Looked up from germline, CDR1 is MNHEY and CDR2 is SVGAGI. This CDR3 region has 15 residues. The CDR3 nucleotides are TGTGCCAGCAAACCAGGGAGGCAGGGGAACACTGAAGCTTTCTTT. It is translated as CASKPGRQGNTEAFF.

This chain links TRBV5-1 with TRBJ2-3, with 7 bases lining up with TRBD2. This CDR3 comprises 15 residues. V lost 4 bases to trimming and J lost 2 bases; unmatched junction nucleotides: 7. Germline lookup yields CDR1 SGHRS and CDR2 YFSETQ. The DNA for the CDR3 is TGCGCCAGCAGCCGAGATGGGGGGGACACAGATACGCAGTATTTT. It translates to CASSRDGGDTDTQYF. Full variable domain (missing parts from reference TRBV5-1 and TRBJ2-3): KAGVTQTPRYLIKTRGQQVTLSCSPISGHRSVSWYQQTPGQGLQFLFEYFSETQRNKGNFPGRFSGRQFSNSRSEMNVSTLELGDSALYLCASSRDGGDTDTQYFGPGTRLTVL.

V and J are TRBV11-3 and TRBJ2-7; no firm D call. The germline V gene has CDR1 SGHNT and CDR2 YENEEA. The CDR3 consists of 12 residues. The germline V and J ends were trimmed by 0 bases and 4 bases, with 4 bases remaining between them. For the CDR3, the DNA is TGTGCCAGCAGCTTAGACGGTTACGAGCAGTACTTC. Encoded protein: CASSLDGYEQYF.

The genes are TRBV4-2 and TRBJ1-1; tentatively, D is TRBD1 (6 bases). Trimming took off 0 bases at V and 3 bases at J, with 14 bases between the two ends. The CDR3 contains 16 residues. CDR1 and CDR2 (germline): LGHNA, YNFKEQ. CDR3 amino acids: CASSQDLGAGDTEAFF. The CDR3 nucleotides read TGTGCCAGCAGCCAAGATCTGGGGGCGGGGGACACTGAAGCTTTCTTT.

This rearrangement joins TRBV7-9 to TRBJ1-6, with D unresolved. The CDR3 totals 13 residues. Germline V gene sequence: CDR1 SEHNR, CDR2 FQNEAQ (reference sequence). V gave up 3 bases and J gave up 8 bases, with 8 bases separating them. The CDR3 coding sequence is TGTGCCAGCAGCTTGGACGGGGATTCACCCCTCCACTTT. Translated, it gives CASSLDGDSPLHF.

This chain joins TRBV5-1 and TRBJ2-2, with 8 bases that match TRBD1. This CDR3 spans 14 amino acids. The germline V gene has CDR1 SGHRS and CDR2 YFSETQ. Trimming at V came to 2 bases and at J to 7 bases, leaving 4 bases not matched to a gene. CDR3 in amino acids: CASSFGTGGGELFF. CDR3 DNA: TGCGCCAGCAGCTTTGGGACAGGCGGCGGGGAGCTGTTTTTT. Variable domain in full (rest from reference TRBV5-1 and TRBJ2-2): KAGVTQTPRYLIKTRGQQVTLSCSPISGHRSVSWYQQTPGQGLQFLFEYFSETQRNKGNFPGRFSGRQFSNSRSEMNVSTLELGDSALYLCASSFGTGGGELFFGEGSRLTVL.